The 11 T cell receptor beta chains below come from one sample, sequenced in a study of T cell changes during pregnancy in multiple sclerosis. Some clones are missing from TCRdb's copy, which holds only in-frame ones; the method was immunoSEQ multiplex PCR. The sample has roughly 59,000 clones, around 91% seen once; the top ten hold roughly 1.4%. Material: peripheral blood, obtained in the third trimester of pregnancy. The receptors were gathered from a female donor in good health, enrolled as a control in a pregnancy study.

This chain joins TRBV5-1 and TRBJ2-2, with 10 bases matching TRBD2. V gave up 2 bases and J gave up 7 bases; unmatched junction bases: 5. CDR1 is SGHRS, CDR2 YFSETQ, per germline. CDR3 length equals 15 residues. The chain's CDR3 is CASSFAAGGLGELFF. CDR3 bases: TGCGCCAGCAGCTTTGCAGCGGGGGGGCTCGGGGAGCTGTTTTTT.

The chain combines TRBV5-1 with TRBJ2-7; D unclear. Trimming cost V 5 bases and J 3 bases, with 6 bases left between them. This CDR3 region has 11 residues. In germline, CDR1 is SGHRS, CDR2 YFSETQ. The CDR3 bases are TGCGCCAGCAGACTGAGCTACGAGCAGTACTTC. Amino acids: CASRLSYEQYF.

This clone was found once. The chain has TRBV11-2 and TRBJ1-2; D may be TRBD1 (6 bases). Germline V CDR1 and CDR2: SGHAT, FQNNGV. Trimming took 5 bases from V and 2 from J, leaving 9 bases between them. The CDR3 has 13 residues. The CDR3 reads CASSRTENYGYTF. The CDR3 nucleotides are TGTGCCAGCAGCCGGACAGAAAACTATGGCTACACCTTC. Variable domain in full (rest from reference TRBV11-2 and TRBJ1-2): EAGVAQSPRYKIIEKRQSVAFWCNPISGHATLYWYQQILGQGPKLLIQFQNNGVVDDSQLPKDRFSAERLKGVDSTLKIQPAKLEDSAVYLCASSRTENYGYTFGSGTRLTVV.

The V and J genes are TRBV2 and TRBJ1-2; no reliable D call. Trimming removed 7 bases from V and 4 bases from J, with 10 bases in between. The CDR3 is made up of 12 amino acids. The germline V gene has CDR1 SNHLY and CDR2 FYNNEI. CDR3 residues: CASNSGFYGYTF. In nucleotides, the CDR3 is TGTGCCAGCAATTCGGGGTTCTATGGCTACACCTTC.

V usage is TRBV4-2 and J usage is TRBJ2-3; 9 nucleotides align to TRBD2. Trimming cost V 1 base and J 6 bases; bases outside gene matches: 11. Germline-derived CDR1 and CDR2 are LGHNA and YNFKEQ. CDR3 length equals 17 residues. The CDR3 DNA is TGTGCCAGCAGCCAAGTGAGGGCGGGGGGGGAAGGGGATACGCAGTATTTT. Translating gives CASSQVRAGGEGDTQYF.

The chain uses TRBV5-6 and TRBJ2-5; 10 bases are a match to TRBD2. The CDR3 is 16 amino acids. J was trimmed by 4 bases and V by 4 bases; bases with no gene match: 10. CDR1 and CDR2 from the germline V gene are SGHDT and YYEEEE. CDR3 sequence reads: CASSGPQRGGRETQYF. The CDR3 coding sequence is TGTGCCAGCAGCGGACCCCAGCGGGGGGGCCGAGAGACCCAGTACTTC.

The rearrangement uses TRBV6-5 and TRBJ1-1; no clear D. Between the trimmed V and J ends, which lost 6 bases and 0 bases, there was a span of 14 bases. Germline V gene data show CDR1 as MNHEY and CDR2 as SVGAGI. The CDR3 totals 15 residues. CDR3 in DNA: TGTGCCAGCAGCCCCAGGCCGACCTTGAACACTGAAGCTTTCTTT. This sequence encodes CASSPRPTLNTEAFF.

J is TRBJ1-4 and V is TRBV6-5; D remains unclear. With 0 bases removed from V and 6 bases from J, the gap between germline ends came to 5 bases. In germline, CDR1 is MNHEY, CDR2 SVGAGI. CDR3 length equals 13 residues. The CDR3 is CASSYSSDEKLFF. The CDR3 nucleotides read TGTGCCAGCAGTTACTCCAGTGATGAAAAACTGTTTTTT.

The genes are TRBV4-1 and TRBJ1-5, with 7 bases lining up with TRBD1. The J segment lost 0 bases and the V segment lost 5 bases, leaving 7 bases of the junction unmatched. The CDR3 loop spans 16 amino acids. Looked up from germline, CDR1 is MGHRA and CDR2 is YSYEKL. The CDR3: CASSAHRGYSNQPQHF. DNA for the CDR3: TGCGCCAGCAGCGCACACAGGGGTTATAGCAATCAGCCCCAGCATTTT.

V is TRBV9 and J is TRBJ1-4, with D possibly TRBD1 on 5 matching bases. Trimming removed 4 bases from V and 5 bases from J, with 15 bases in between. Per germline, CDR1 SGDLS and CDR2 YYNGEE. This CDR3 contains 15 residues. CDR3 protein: CASSLGGRENEKLFF. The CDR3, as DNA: TGTGCCAGCAGCTTGGGGGGTAGGGAAAATGAAAAACTGTTTTTT.

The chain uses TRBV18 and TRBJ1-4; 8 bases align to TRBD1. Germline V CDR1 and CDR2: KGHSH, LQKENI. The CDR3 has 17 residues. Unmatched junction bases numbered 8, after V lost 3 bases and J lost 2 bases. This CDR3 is CASSPPRGLETNEKLFF. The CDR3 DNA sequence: TGTGCCAGCTCACCGCCCAGGGGGCTAGAGACTAATGAAAAACTGTTTTTT.